This T cell receptor (beta chain) is drawn from a study of blood T cells in healthy people across ages. Regarding the study as a whole: Without sorted subsets, naive and antigen-experienced compartments could not be conclusively compared. Whereas aged donors had fewer naive CD4+ cells, long-lived donors had more of them and higher diversity.

With a J-beta primer mix and a sample-barcoded 5' primer, a second PCR ran about 7 to 12 cycles. Via MiXCR, TCRdb re-called the 5' RACE reads, giving one row per CDR3 protein. This sample carries approximately 1,100,000 distinct CDR3 sequences, 40% to 45% of them seen once, and the ten largest clones take 18%. Whenever a sample was processed, at least 7 million PBMCs were isolated. Total RNA was isolated from each sample in quantities of at least 5.5 micrograms. The CDR3 consists of 14 residues. V was clipped by 5 bases and J by 11 bases, with 21 bases between them. Looked up from germline, CDR1 is MNHEY and CDR2 is SVGAGI. As to this clonotype: Its target is unknown.

Sample: blood. This clonotype was obtained from a woman aged 55-69 years in good health. V is TRBV6-5 and J is TRBJ2-5, with D tentatively TRBD1 (6 bases). The CDR3 here is CASSPGANPPKQYF. As DNA, the CDR3 is TGTGCCAGCAGTCCAGGGGCCAATCCGCCCAAGCAGTACTTC.